These 6 T cell receptor beta chains came from one sample sequenced in a study of T cell responses to AZD1222 COVID-19 vaccine. Produced via immunoSEQ multiplex PCR; TCRdb's table is partial and in-frame only. The data contain roughly 200,000 clones, approximately 93% of them singletons. The specimen was peripheral blood, collected 28 days after the second AZD1222 dose. All receptors come from an adult who received the AZD1222 COVID-19 vaccine.

The chain has TRBV5-4 and TRBJ1-4, with TRBD1 as a possible D gene (5 bases). Germline values: CDR1 SGHNT, CDR2 YYREEE (reference sequence). V lost 2 bases and J 5 bases, leaving 7 bases between the germline ends. CDR3 length equals 13 residues. The CDR3, as DNA: TGTGCCAGCAGCTTAAGGGGAAATGAAAAACTGTTTTTT. Encoded protein: CASSLRGNEKLFF. Complete variable domain (other parts from reference TRBV5-4 and TRBJ1-4): ETGVTQSPTHLIKTRGQQVTLRCSSQSGHNTVSWYQQALGQGPQFIFQYYREEENGRGNFPPRFSGLQFPNYSSELNVNALELDDSALYLCASSLRGNEKLFFGSGTQLSVL.

This sequence joins TRBV29-1 and TRBJ1-1, with 9 bases fitting TRBD1. Germline V lookup: CDR1 SQVTM, CDR2 ANQGSEA. CDR3 size: 11 residues. V was pared by 8 bases and J by 4 bases, with 2 bases of the junction left unmatched. As DNA, the CDR3 is TGCAGCCTGGACAGGGGCACTGAAGCTTTCTTT. Protein product: CSLDRGTEAFF.

The chain employs TRBV29-1 and TRBJ1-2; D perhaps matches TRBD1 (5 bases). This CDR3 has 16 residues. V gave up 4 bases and J gave up 2 bases, with 20 bases separating them. Germline V gives CDR1 SQVTM, CDR2 ANQGSEA. CDR3 nucleotide sequence: TGCAGCGTTGTCGCAGGGAGTGACGGGAGAAACTATGGCTACACCTTC. Translation gives CSVVAGSDGRNYGYTF.

This chain joins TRBV28 and TRBJ1-2; D uncertain. Germline V gives CDR1 MDHEN, CDR2 SYDVKM. The CDR3 extends over 15 amino acids. With 1 base removed from V and 4 bases from J, the gap between germline ends came to 13 bases. The CDR3: CASSLSTANSYGYTF. Here the CDR3 DNA reads TGTGCCAGCAGTTTATCCACCGCTAATTCCTATGGCTACACCTTC.

CDR3 protein: CASSLTETYEQYF. In nucleotides, the CDR3 is TGTGCCAGCAGCTTAACCGAGACCTACGAGCAGTACTTC. The chain combines TRBV7-9 with TRBJ2-7, with unresolved D. The V gene's germline CDR1 is SEHNR and CDR2 FQNEAQ (reference sequence). The length of the CDR3 is 13 residues. V was shortened by 2 bases and J by 2 bases, with 7 bases between the two germline ends.

The chain joins TRBV4-2 to TRBJ2-7; tentatively, D is TRBD1 (5 bases). Germline lookup yields CDR1 LGHNA and CDR2 YNFKEQ. The germline V and J ends were trimmed by 0 bases and 2 bases, with 8 bases remaining between them. The CDR3 has 14 amino acids. The CDR3 sequence: CASSQEGVAYEQYF. The DNA for the CDR3 is TGTGCCAGCAGCCAAGAAGGGGTTGCCTACGAGCAGTACTTC.